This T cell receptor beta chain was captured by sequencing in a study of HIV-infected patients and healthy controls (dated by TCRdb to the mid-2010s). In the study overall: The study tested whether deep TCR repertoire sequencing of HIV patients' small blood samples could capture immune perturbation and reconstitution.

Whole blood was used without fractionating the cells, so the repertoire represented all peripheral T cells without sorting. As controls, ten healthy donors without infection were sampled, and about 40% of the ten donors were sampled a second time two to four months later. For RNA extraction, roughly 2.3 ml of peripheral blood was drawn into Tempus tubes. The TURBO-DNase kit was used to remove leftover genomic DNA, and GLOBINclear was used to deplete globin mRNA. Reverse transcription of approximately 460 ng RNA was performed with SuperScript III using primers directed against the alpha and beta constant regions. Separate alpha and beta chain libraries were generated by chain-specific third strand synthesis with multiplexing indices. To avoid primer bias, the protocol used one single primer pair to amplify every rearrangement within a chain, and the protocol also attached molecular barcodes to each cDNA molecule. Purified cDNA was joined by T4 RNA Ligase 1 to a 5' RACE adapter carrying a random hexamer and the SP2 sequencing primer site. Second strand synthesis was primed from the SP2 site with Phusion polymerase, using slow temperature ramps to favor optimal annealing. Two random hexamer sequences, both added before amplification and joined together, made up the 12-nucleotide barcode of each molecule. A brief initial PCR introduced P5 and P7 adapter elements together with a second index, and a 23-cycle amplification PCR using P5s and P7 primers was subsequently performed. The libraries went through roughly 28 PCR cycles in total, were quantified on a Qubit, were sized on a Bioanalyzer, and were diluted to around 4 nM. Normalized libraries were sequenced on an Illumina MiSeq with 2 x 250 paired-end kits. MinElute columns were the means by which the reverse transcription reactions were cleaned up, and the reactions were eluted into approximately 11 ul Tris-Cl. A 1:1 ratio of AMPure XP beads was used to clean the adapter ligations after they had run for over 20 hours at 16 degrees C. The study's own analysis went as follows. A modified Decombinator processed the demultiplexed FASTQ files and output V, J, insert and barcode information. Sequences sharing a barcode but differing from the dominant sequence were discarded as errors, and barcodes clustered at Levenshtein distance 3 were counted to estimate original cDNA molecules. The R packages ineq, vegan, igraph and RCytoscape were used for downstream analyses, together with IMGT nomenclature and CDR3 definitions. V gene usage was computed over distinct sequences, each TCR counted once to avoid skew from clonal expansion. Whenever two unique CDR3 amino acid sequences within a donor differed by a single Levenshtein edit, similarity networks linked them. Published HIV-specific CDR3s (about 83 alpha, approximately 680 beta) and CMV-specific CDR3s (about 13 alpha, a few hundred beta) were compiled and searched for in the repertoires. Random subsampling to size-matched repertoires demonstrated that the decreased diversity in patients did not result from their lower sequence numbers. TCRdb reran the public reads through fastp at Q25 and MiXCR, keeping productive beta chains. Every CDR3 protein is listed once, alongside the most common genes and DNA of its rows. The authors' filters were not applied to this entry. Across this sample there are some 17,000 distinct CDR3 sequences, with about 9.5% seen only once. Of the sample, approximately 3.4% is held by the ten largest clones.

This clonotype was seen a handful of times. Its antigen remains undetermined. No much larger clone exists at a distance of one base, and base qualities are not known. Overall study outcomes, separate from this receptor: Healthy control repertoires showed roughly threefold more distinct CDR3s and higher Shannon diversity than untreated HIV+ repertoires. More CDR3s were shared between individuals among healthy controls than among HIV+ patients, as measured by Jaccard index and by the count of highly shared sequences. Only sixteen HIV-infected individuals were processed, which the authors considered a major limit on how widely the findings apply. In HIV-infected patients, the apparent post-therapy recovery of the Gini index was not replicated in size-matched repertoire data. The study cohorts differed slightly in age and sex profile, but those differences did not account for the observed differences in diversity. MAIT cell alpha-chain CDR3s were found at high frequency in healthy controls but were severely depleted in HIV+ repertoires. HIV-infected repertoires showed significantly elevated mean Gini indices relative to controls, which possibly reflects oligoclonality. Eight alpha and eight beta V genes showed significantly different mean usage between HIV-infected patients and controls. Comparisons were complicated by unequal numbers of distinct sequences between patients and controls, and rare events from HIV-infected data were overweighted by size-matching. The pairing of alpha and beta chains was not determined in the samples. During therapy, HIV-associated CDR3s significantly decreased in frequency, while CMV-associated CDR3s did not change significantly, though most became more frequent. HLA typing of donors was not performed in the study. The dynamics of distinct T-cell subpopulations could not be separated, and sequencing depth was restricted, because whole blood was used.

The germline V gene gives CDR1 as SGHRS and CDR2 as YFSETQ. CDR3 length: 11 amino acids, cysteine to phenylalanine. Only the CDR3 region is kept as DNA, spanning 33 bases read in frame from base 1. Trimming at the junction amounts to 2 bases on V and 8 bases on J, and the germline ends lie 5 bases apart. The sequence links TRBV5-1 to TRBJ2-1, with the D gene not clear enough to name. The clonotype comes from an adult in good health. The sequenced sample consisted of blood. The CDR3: CASSFGDEQFF. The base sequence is TGCGCCAGCAGCTTTGGTGATGAGCAGTTCTTC.